Below, 17 T cell receptor beta chains from the same sample are listed, as sequenced in a study of blood T cell repertoires in COVID-19. The data were produced by immunoSEQ multiplex PCR, yet TCRdb's version contains in-frame clones alone and is incomplete. The data hold some 300,000 clones, with roughly 89% observed a single time. Sequencing used PBMCs or T cells enriched from blood (not recorded which). These receptors all stem from a woman in her 40s who had recovered from COVID-19.

V gene TRBV18 combines with J gene TRBJ1-4; 10 bases are shared with TRBD1. This CDR3 region has 14 residues. The V gene's germline CDR1 is KGHSH and CDR2 LQKENI. After removal of 3 bases from V and 10 bases from J, the junction contained 5 bases not matched to a gene. CDR3 in amino acids: CASSPPGQGRKLFF. DNA for the CDR3: TGTGCCAGCTCACCCCCGGGACAGGGGAGAAAACTGTTTTTT.

The sample holds one count of this clone. The chain uses TRBV5-1 and TRBJ2-7, with a possible D match to TRBD2 (6 bases). V lost 5 bases and J lost 4, with 16 bases in between. Germline CDR1 is SGHRS and CDR2 is YFSETQ. This CDR3 comprises 14 residues. For the CDR3, the DNA is TGCGCCAGCAGTCCCCTAGCGAGCCAATACGAGCAGTACTTC. Its translation is CASSPLASQYEQYF.

V usage is TRBV5-6 and J usage is TRBJ2-3; 7 nucleotides line up with TRBD1. Germline V gene sequence: CDR1 SGHDT, CDR2 YYEEEE. The CDR3 contains 16 residues. V was pared by 3 bases and J by 3 bases, with 10 bases of the junction left unmatched. The CDR3 is CASSSSQGSGTDTQYF. CDR3 bases: TGTGCCAGCAGCTCATCACAGGGGAGTGGGACAGATACGCAGTATTTT.

This clone was detected only a few times. V gene TRBV5-1 combines with J gene TRBJ2-7, with TRBD1 as a possible D gene (6 bases). This CDR3 spans 15 amino acids. Looked up from germline, CDR1 is SGHRS and CDR2 is YFSETQ. Trimming stripped 5 bases from V and 5 bases from J, with 20 bases between. CDR3: CASRGIGTPGNEQYF. The CDR3 nucleotides are TGCGCCAGCAGGGGGATCGGGACACCCGGCAACGAGCAGTACTTC.

In this sample, this clone turned up once. V usage is TRBV29-1 and J usage is TRBJ1-1; 8 bases map to TRBD1. Germline V gene data show CDR1 as SQVTM and CDR2 as ANQGSEA. Losses at the gene ends were 0 bases for V and 7 bases for J; bases not matched to a gene: 4. There are 13 residues in the CDR3. CDR3 sequence: CSVEETGAGEAFF. As DNA, the CDR3 is TGCAGCGTTGAAGAGACAGGGGCAGGTGAAGCTTTCTTT.

In this sample, this clone turned up many times. The V call is TRBV11-3, the J call TRBJ2-7; D remains ambiguous. V was clipped by 1 base and J by 2 bases, with 9 bases between them. Germline CDR1 reads SGHNT; CDR2 reads YENEEA. The CDR3 consists of 14 residues. CDR3 residues: CASSLGPGAYEQYF. In nucleotides, the CDR3 is TGTGCCAGCAGCTTAGGTCCTGGAGCCTACGAGCAGTACTTC.

The chain has TRBV27 and TRBJ1-2; TRBD1 is a possible D gene (5 bases). There are 14 residues in the CDR3. V was shortened by 3 bases and J by 1 base, with 9 bases between the two germline ends. Germline lookup yields CDR1 MNHEY and CDR2 SMNVEV (reference sequence). The CDR3 loop reads CASSLKGNNYGYTF. The CDR3 coding sequence is TGTGCCAGCAGTTTGAAGGGGAATAACTATGGCTACACCTTC.

The rearrangement joins TRBV11-2 to TRBJ1-2; TRBD1 matches at 7 bases. V shed 1 base and J 6 bases; nucleotides not matched to a gene: 8. This CDR3 comprises 15 residues. Germline V lookup: CDR1 SGHAT, CDR2 FQNNGV. The CDR3 here is CASSLALQGRDGYTF. The DNA of the CDR3 is TGTGCCAGCAGCTTAGCCTTACAGGGGCGGGATGGCTACACCTTC. Combining the CDR3 with reference TRBV11-2 and TRBJ1-2 gives the whole variable domain EAGVAQSPRYKIIEKRQSVAFWCNPISGHATLYWYQQILGQGPKLLIQFQNNGVVDDSQLPKDRFSAERLKGVDSTLKIQPAKLEDSAVYLCASSLALQGRDGYTFGSGTRLTVV.

The V gene is TRBV29-1, the J gene TRBJ2-5; D perhaps matches TRBD1 (6 bases). Germline V lookup: CDR1 SQVTM, CDR2 ANQGSEA. Trimming took off 6 bases at V and 9 bases at J, with 17 bases between the two ends. The CDR3 runs 12 residues. The CDR3 region has the DNA TGCAGCGTCCAGGGGCCGACCGAATCCCAGTACTTC. It specifies CSVQGPTESQYF.

The chain has TRBV3-1 (or the pseudogene TRBV3-2) and TRBJ1-1, with D unresolved. Germline V lookup: CDR1 LGHDT, CDR2 YNNKEL (reference sequence). V lost 1 base and J 4 bases, leaving 7 bases between the germline ends. The CDR3 is 13 residues long. The CDR3 DNA sequence: TGTGCCAGCAGCCAAGGCCCCGGCACTGAAGCTTTCTTT. This gives the protein CASSQGPGTEAFF.

The CDR3 nucleotides read TGTGCCAGCAGTTACGCGCGGAGCTCTGGAAACACCATATATTTT. Protein: CASSYARSSGNTIYF. The genes are TRBV6-5 and TRBJ1-3, with D uncertain. In germline, CDR1 is MNHEY, CDR2 SVGAGI. This CDR3 region has 15 residues. Trimming took 2 bases from V and 0 from J, leaving 8 bases between them.

The V and J genes are TRBV7-3 and TRBJ2-2; 11 nucleotides align to TRBD2. The CDR3 covers 17 residues. The germline gives CDR1 SGHTA, CDR2 FQGTGA. V shed 5 bases and J 8 bases; nucleotides not matched to a gene: 13. The CDR3 sequence: CASSNLAGGYSVGELFF. DNA of the CDR3: TGTGCCAGCAGCAACCTAGCGGGGGGCTACTCGGTAGGGGAGCTGTTTTTT.

This clone was observed once. V gene TRBV11-1 combines with J gene TRBJ2-7, with 10 bases aligning to TRBD1. The germline V gene encodes CDR1 SGHAT and CDR2 FQDESV (reference sequence). CDR3 length: 13 amino acids. V was clipped by 4 bases and J by 5 bases; unmatched bases: 2. The DNA of the CDR3 is TGTGCCAGCAGCTGGGACAGGGGTAACGAGCAGTACTTC. Translation gives CASSWDRGNEQYF.

The rearrangement links TRBV5-1 to TRBJ2-2; D might be TRBD2 (6 bases). V was trimmed by 4 bases and J by 1 base, leaving 14 bases between them. CDR1 is SGHRS and CDR2 is YFSETQ in the germline V gene. The CDR3 has 16 residues. The CDR3 is CASSPWDGRNTGELFF. CDR3 bases: TGCGCCAGCAGCCCCTGGGACGGGAGGAACACCGGGGAGCTGTTTTTT. Together with reference TRBV5-1 and TRBJ2-2, the CDR3 gives the full variable domain: KAGVTQTPRYLIKTRGQQVTLSCSPISGHRSVSWYQQTPGQGLQFLFEYFSETQRNKGNFPGRFSGRQFSNSRSEMNVSTLELGDSALYLCASSPWDGRNTGELFFGEGSRLTVL.

The chain recombines TRBV28 with TRBJ2-7; 7 bases line up with TRBD2. V was clipped by 5 bases and J by 1 base; unmatched bases: 11. In germline, CDR1 is MDHEN, CDR2 SYDVKM. The CDR3 contains 16 residues. Here the CDR3 reads CASSDSGPAISYEQYF. In DNA form, the CDR3 reads TGTGCCAGCAGTGATAGCGGGCCTGCTATTTCCTACGAGCAGTACTTC.

The chain has TRBV18 and TRBJ2-3; maybe TRBD2 (6 bases). The CDR3 has 15 residues. Germline values: CDR1 KGHSH, CDR2 LQKENI. V dropped 8 bases and J dropped 2 bases, with 17 bases sitting between them. CDR3 loop: CASTQTRGDTDTQYF. Here the CDR3 DNA reads TGTGCCAGCACGCAAACACGCGGGGACACAGATACGCAGTATTTT.

This chain uses TRBV30 with TRBJ1-2, with D unclear. The germline V and J ends were trimmed by 4 bases and 5 bases, with 11 bases remaining between them. The length of the CDR3 is 12 residues. CDR1 is GTSNPN and CDR2 is SVGIG in the germline V gene (reference sequence). This CDR3 reads CAWIQTGYGYTF. As DNA, the CDR3 is TGTGCCTGGATACAAACGGGATATGGCTACACCTTC.